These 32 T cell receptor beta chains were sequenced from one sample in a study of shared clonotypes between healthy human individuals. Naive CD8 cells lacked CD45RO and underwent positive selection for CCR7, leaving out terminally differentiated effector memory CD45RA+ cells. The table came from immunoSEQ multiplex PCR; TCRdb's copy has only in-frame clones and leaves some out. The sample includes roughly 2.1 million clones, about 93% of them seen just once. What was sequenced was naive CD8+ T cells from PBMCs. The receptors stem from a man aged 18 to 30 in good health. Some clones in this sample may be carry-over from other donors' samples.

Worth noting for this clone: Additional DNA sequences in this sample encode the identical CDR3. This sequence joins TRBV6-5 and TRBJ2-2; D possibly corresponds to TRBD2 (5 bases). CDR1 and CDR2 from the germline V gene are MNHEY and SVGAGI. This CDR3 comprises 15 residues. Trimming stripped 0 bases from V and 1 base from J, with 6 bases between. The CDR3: CASSYSGENTGELFF. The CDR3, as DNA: TGTGCCAGCAGTTACTCCGGGGAGAACACCGGGGAGCTGTTTTTT.

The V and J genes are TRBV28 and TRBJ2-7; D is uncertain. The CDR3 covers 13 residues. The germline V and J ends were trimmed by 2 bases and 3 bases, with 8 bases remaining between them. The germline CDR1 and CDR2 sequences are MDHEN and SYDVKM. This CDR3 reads CASSLRLRYEQYF. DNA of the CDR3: TGTGCCAGCAGTTTAAGACTTCGCTACGAGCAGTACTTC.

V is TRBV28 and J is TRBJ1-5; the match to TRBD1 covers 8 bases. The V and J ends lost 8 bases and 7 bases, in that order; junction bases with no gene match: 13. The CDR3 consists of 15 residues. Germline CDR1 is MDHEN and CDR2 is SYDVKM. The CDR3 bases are TGTGCCAGCGGGACAGGACAATCCTCTGGACAGCCCCAGCATTTT. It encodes CASGTGQSSGQPQHF.

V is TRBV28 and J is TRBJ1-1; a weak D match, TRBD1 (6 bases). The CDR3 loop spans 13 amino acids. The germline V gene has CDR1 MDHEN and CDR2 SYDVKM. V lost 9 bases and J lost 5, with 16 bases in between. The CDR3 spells CASFRGGATEAFF. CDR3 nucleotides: TGTGCCAGTTTCCGTGGGGGGGCGACTGAAGCTTTCTTT.

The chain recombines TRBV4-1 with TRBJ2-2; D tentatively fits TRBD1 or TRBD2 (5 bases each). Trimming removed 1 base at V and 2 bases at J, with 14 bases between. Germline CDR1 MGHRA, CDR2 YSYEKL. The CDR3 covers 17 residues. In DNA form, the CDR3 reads TGCGCCAGCAGCCAAGGTCCGACGGGGCGTAACACCGGGGAGCTGTTTTTT. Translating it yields CASSQGPTGRNTGELFF.

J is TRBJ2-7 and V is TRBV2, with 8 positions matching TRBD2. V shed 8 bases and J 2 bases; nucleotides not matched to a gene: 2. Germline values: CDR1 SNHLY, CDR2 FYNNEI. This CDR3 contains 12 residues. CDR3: CASEGLAYEQYF. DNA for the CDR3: TGTGCCAGCGAGGGACTAGCCTACGAGCAGTACTTC.

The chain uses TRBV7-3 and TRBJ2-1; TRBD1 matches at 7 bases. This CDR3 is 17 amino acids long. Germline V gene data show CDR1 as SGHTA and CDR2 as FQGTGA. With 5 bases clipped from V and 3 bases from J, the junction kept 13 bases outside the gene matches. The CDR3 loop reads CASSPPGTVIGYNEQFF. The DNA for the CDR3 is TGTGCCAGCAGCCCCCCCGGGACAGTCATCGGCTACAATGAGCAGTTCTTC.

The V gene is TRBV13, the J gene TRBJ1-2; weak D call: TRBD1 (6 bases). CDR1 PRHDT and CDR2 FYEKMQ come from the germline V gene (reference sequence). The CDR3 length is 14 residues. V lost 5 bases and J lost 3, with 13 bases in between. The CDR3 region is CASSQGGSDYGYTF. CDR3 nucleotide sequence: TGTGCCAGCAGCCAAGGGGGGTCGGACTATGGCTACACCTTC.

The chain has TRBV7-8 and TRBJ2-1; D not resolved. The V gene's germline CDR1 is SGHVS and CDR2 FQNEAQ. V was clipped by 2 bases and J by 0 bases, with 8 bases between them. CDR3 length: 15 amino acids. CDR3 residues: CASSLRQRSYNEQFF. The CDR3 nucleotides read TGTGCCAGCAGCTTAAGGCAGCGCTCCTACAATGAGCAGTTCTTC. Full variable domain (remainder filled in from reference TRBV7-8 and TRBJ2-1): GAGVSQSPRYKVAKRGQDVALRCDPISGHVSLFWYQQALGQGPEFLTYFQNEAQLDKSGLPSDRFFAERPEGSVSTLKIQRTQQEDSAVYLCASSLRQRSYNEQFFGPGTRLTVL.

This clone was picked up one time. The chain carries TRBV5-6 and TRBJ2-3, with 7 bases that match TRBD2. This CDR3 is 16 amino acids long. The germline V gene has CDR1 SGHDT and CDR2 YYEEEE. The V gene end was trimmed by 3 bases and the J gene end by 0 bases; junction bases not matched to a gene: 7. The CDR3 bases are TGTGCCAGCAGCTCCGCCGGGACTACAAGCACAGATACGCAGTATTTT. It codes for CASSSAGTTSTDTQYF.

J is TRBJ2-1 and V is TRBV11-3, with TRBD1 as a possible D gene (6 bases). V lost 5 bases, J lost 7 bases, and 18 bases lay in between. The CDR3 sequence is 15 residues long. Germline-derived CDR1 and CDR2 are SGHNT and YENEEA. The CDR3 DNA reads TGTGCCAGCAGCCCCTCGGCAGGGGTTCTAAATGAGCAGTTCTTC. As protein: CASSPSAGVLNEQFF.

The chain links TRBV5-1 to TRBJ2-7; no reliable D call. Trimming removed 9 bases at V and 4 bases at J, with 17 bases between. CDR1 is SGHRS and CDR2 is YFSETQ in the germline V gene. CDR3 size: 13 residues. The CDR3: CATRIFNGYEQYF. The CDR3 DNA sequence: TGCGCCACCAGGATCTTTAACGGTTACGAGCAGTACTTC.

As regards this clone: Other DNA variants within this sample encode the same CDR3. The CDR3 protein is CASSQVGNYGYTF. CDR3 sequence (DNA): TGCGCCAGCAGCCAAGTTGGTAACTATGGCTACACCTTC. The chain links TRBV4-1 to TRBJ1-2; D gene unclear. The CDR3 consists of 13 residues. Per the germline V gene, CDR1 is MGHRA and CDR2 is YSYEKL. Between the trimmed V and J ends, which lost 1 base and 1 base, there was a span of 4 bases.

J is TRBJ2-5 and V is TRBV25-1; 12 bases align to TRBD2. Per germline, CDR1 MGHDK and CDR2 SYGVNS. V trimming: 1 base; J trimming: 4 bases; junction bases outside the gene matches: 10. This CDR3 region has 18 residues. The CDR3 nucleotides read TGTGCCAGCAGTGAATTTCTAGGACCGGGACTAGCGGGAGAGACCCAGTACTTC. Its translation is CASSEFLGPGLAGETQYF.

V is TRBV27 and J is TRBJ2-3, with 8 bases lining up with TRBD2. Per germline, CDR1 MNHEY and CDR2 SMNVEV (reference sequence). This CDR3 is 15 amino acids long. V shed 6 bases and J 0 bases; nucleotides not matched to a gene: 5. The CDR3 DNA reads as TGTGCCAGCAGACCCGAGCGGGAGAGCACAGATACGCAGTATTTT. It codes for CASRPERESTDTQYF.

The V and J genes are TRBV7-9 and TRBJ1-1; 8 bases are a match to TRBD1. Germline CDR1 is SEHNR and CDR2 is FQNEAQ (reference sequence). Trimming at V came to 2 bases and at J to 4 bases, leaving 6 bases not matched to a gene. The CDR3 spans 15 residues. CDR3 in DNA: TGTGCCAGCAGCTTATTCCAGGGGGCATCCACTGAAGCTTTCTTT. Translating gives CASSLFQGASTEAFF.

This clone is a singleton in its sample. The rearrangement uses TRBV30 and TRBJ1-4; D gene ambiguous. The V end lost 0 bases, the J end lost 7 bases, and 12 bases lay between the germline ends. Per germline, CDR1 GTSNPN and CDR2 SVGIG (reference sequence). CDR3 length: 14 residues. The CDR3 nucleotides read TGTGCCTGGAGTGTAAGGGCCGTCGGTGAAAAACTGTTTTTT. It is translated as CAWSVRAVGEKLFF.

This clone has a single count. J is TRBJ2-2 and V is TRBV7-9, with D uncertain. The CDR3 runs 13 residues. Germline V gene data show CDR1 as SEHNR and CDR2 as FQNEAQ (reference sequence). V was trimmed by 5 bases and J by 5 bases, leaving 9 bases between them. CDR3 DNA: TGTGCCAGCAGCCTTTTTTTAACCGGGGAGCTGTTTTTT. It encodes CASSLFLTGELFF.

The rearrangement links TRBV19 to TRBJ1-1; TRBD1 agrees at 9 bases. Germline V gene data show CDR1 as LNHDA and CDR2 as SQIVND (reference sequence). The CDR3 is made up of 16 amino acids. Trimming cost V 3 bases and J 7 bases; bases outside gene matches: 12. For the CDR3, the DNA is TGTGCCAGTAGTATTATTGGGGGACCGACAGGGGGTGAAGCTTTCTTT. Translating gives CASSIIGGPTGGEAFF.

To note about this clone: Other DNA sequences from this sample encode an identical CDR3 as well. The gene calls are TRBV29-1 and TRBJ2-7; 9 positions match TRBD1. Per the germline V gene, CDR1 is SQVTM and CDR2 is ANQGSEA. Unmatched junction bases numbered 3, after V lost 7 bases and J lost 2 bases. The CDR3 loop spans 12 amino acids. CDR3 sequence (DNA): TGCAGCGCCCGACAGGGGGCCTACGAGCAGTACTTC. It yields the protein CSARQGAYEQYF.

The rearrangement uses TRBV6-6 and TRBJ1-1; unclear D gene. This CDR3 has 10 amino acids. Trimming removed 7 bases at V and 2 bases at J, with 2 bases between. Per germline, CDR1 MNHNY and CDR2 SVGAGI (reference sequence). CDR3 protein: CASINTEAFF. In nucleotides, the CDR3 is TGTGCCAGCATTAACACTGAAGCTTTCTTT.

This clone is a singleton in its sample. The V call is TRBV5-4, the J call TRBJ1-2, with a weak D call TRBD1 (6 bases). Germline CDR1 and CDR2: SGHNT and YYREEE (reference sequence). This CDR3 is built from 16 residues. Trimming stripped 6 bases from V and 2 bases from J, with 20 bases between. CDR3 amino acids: CASTPGQGISNYGYTF. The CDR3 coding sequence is TGTGCCAGCACCCCCGGGCAGGGGATTAGCAACTATGGCTACACCTTC.

The CDR3 DNA reads TGTGCCAGCAGTCCCTTGAGCAGAAGAGGTGAAAAACTGTTTTTT. Its protein is CASSPLSRRGEKLFF. V usage is TRBV27 and J usage is TRBJ1-4, with D unclear. The CDR3 is 15 amino acids. The V gene's germline CDR1 is MNHEY and CDR2 SMNVEV (reference sequence). Trimming pared 5 bases from V and 7 bases from J, leaving 17 bases between.

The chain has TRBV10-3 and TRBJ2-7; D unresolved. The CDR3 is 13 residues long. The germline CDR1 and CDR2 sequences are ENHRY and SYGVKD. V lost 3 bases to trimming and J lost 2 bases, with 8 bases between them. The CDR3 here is CAISDPQTYEQYF. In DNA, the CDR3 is TGTGCCATCAGTGACCCCCAGACCTACGAGCAGTACTTC.

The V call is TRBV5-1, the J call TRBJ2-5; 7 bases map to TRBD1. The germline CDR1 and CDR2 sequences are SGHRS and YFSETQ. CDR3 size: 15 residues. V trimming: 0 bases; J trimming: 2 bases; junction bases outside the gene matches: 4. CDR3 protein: CASSLGQGRQETQYF. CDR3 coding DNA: TGCGCCAGCAGCTTGGGACAGGGTCGACAAGAGACCCAGTACTTC.

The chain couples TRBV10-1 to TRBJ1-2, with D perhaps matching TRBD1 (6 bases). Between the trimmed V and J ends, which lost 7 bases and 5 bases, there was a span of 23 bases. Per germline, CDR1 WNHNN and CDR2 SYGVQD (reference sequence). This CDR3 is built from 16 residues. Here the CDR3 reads CASTLGGGKEGYGYTF. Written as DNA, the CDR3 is TGCGCCAGCACCCTAGGGGGAGGGAAAGAGGGATATGGCTACACCTTC.

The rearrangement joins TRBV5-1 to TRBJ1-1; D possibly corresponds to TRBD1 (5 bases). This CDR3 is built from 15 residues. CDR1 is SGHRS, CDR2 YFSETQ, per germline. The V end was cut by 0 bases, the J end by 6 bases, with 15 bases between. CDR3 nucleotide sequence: TGCGCCAGCAGCTTGGAGTGGGGGACCCAGCCTGAAGCTTTCTTT. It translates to CASSLEWGTQPEAFF.

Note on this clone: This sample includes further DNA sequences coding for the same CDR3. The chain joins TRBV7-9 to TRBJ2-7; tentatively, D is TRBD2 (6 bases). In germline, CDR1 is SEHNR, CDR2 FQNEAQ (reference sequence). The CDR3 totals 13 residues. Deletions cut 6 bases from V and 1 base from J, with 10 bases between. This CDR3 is CASRGGSSYEQYF. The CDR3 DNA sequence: TGTGCCAGCAGGGGAGGTTCGTCCTACGAGCAGTACTTC. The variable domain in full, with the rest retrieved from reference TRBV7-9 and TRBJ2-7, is DTGVSQNPRHKITKRGQNVTFRCDPISEHNRLYWYRQTLGQGPEFLTYFQNEAQLEKSRLLSDRFSAERPKGSFSTLEIQRTEQGDSAMYLCASRGGSSYEQYFGPGTRLTVT.

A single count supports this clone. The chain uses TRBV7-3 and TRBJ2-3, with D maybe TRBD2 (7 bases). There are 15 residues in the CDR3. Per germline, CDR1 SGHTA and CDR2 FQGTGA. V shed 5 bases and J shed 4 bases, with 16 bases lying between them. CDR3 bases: TGTGCCAGCAGCCCCTCGGGGGGCGCCTCAGATACGCAGTATTTT. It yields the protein CASSPSGGASDTQYF.

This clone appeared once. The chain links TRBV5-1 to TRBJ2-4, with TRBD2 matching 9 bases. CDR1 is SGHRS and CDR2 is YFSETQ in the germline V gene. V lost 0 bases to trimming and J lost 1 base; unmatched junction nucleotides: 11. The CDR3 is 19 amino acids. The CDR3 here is CASSLGSREGLRAKNIQYF. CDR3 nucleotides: TGCGCCAGCAGCTTGGGGTCGCGGGAGGGCCTACGGGCCAAAAACATTCAGTACTTC.

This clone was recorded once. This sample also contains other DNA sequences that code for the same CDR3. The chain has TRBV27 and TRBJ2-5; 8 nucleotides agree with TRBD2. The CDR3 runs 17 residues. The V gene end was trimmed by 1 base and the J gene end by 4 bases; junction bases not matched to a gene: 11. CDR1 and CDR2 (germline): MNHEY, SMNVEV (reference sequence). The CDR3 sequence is CASSLLGLAGGGETQYF. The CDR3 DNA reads TGTGCCAGCAGTTTATTAGGGCTAGCGGGCGGCGGAGAGACCCAGTACTTC.

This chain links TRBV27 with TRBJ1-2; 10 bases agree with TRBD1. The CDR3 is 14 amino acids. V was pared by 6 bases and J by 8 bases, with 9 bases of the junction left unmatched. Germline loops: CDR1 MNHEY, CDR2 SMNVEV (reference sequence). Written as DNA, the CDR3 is TGTGCCAGCAGAAGTGGACAGGGGGGTAGGGGCTACACCTTC. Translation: CASRSGQGGRGYTF.